The 23 T cell receptor beta chains presented below share a single source sample, sequenced in a study of beta chain features in type 1 diabetes. Expressed TCRB transcripts were sequenced because the isolated RNA had all been reverse transcribed beforehand. TCRdb's table, derived via immunoSEQ multiplex PCR, lists solely in-frame clones and lacks some. The profile shows about 290,000 clones, roughly 8% of them singletons. Sequences were obtained from central memory CD4+ T cells from blood. All receptors derive from a woman aged 18-29 years in good health.

This clone was seen a handful of times. The chain recombines TRBV11-2 with TRBJ1-1; possible D gene TRBD1, 6 bases. Germline V CDR1 and CDR2: SGHAT, FQNNGV. Trimming removed 5 bases at V and 8 bases at J, with 15 bases between. The CDR3 totals 13 residues. CDR3 DNA sequence: TGTGCCAGCAGCCCGGGACTACAGGGAGAAGCTTTCTTT. The encoded protein is CASSPGLQGEAFF.

At least ten counts were recorded for this clone. This rearrangement joins TRBV7-9 to TRBJ1-2, with 7 bases identical to TRBD1. Per germline, CDR1 SEHNR and CDR2 FQNEAQ (reference sequence). The CDR3 runs 15 residues. V shed 5 bases, J shed 0 bases, and the junction held 6 bases outside the gene matches. The CDR3 bases are TGTGCCAGCAGCCTTTCCGGGACAGCTAACTATGGCTACACCTTC. Translated, it gives CASSLSGTANYGYTF.

This clone was seen a handful of times. CDR3 sequence: CASSRGRASTDTQYF. The CDR3 nucleotides read TGTGCCAGTAGCCGGGGCAGGGCTAGCACAGATACGCAGTATTTT. The chain employs TRBV19 and TRBJ2-3, with D possibly being TRBD1 or TRBD2 (5 bases each). Germline lookup yields CDR1 LNHDA and CDR2 SQIVND (reference sequence). The V gene lost 6 bases and the J gene lost 0 bases, with 13 bases spanning the gap. This CDR3 comprises 15 residues. Filled out from reference TRBV19 and TRBJ2-3, the complete variable domain reads DGGITQSPKYLFRKEGQNVTLSCEQNLNHDAMYWYRQDPGQGLRLIYYSQIVNDFQKGDIAEGYSVSREKKESFPLTVTSAQKNPTAFYLCASSRGRASTDTQYFGPGTRLTVL.

This clone was counted between two and nine times. The chain carries TRBV6-1 and TRBJ2-1; tentative D call: TRBD2 (7 bases). Per germline, CDR1 MNHNS and CDR2 SASEGT. The CDR3 totals 16 residues. Trimming cost V 3 bases and J 7 bases, with 19 bases left between them. The DNA of the CDR3 is TGTGCCAGCAGTGATATTCGGCGGGGGCCGTGGAATGAGCAGTTCTTC. Translated: CASSDIRRGPWNEQFF.

This chain links TRBV5-1 with TRBJ2-7; 9 nucleotides agree with TRBD1. CDR1 is SGHRS, CDR2 YFSETQ, per germline. J lost 3 bases, V lost 1 base, and 5 bases had no gene match. The CDR3 runs to 15 residues. The CDR3 DNA is TGCGCCAGCAGCTTGATGAGACAGGGGGGCTACGAGCAGTACTTC. Residues: CASSLMRQGGYEQYF.

This clone turned up a few times. Distinct nucleotide sequences in the sample also encode this CDR3. The genes are TRBV7-8 and TRBJ2-7; D gene unclear. This CDR3 has 14 residues. The germline V gene encodes CDR1 SGHVS and CDR2 FQNEAQ. Trimming removed 4 bases from V and 3 bases from J, with 13 bases in between. The CDR3 DNA is TGTGCCAGCAGCTCCGGACCAACTTACTACGAGCAGTACGTC. Translated, it gives CASSSGPTYYEQYV.

This clone was counted between two and nine times. The rearrangement links TRBV28 to TRBJ2-7, with 10 bases identical to TRBD1. Germline V CDR1 and CDR2: MDHEN, SYDVKM. This CDR3 is 16 amino acids long. V lost 6 bases and J lost 2; bases outside the gene matches: 10. The CDR3 nucleotides read TGTGCCAGCAGCCCCGAGGGACAGGGGCTCCCCTACGAGCAGTACGTC. This translates into CASSPEGQGLPYEQYV.

This clone came up a few times. V gene TRBV6-6 combines with J gene TRBJ2-3; 8 bases map to TRBD2. The V gene's germline CDR1 is MNHNY and CDR2 SVGAGI (reference sequence). There are 15 residues in the CDR3. V shed 10 bases and J 0 bases; nucleotides not matched to a gene: 9. The DNA of the CDR3 is TGTGCCACCAGAAGGGAGCGGGGGAGCACAGATACGCAGTATTTT. It yields the protein CATRRERGSTDTQYF.

This clone was seen more than once but under ten times. This chain links TRBV7-3 with TRBJ1-1; D is perhaps TRBD1 (5 bases). Germline V gives CDR1 SGHTA, CDR2 FQGTGA. V was shortened by 5 bases and J by 3 bases, with 10 bases between the two germline ends. The CDR3 runs 13 residues. Written as DNA, the CDR3 is TGTGCCAGCAGCACAACGACAGACACTGAAGCTTTCTTT. As protein: CASSTTTDTEAFF.

The CDR3 coding sequence is TGCGCCAGCAGCCAAGATCCAACCGGGACAAGATTCGACAATGAGCAGTTCTTC. Protein sequence: CASSQDPTGTRFDNEQFF. V usage is TRBV4-1 and J usage is TRBJ2-1; D is possibly TRBD1 (6 bases). Trimming cost V 0 bases and J 5 bases, with 20 bases left between them. The CDR3 spans 18 residues. Germline CDR1 is MGHRA and CDR2 is YSYEKL.

This clone turned up a few times. The DNA for the CDR3 is TGTGCCAGTAGTCCCCAGGGTTTCTTGCAGTTCTTC. It translates to CASSPQGFLQFF. This chain links TRBV19 with TRBJ2-1; TRBD1 is a possible D gene (5 bases). V lost 5 bases and J lost 12, with 14 bases in between. Germline V gene lookup returns CDR1 LNHDA and CDR2 SQIVND (reference sequence). CDR3 size: 12 residues.

A few counts support this clone. The chain is built from TRBV4-3 and TRBJ2-1; D may be TRBD1 (5 bases). Germline V CDR1 and CDR2: LGHNA, YSLEER. Trimming shortened V by 1 base and J by 4 bases, and 11 bases separated the two germline ends. The CDR3 loop spans 15 amino acids. In DNA, the CDR3 is TGCGCCAGCAGCCAAGTTTCAGGGCTTTACAATGAGCAGTTCTTC. This gives the protein CASSQVSGLYNEQFF.

The chain recombines TRBV10-3 with TRBJ2-2; D tentatively reads TRBD1 or TRBD2 (6 bases each). Germline V gene sequence: CDR1 ENHRY, CDR2 SYGVKD. V lost 10 bases and J lost 3, with 24 bases in between. This CDR3 contains 17 residues. The CDR3 DNA reads as TGTGCCACCGGGAGAAAGACCGGACAGCTTGACACCGGGGAGCTGTTTTTT. Protein sequence: CATGRKTGQLDTGELFF.

This clone occurred a few times. The rearrangement uses TRBV2 and TRBJ2-2; 7 bases are shared with TRBD1. The V and J ends lost 3 bases and 0 bases, in that order; junction bases with no gene match: 7. In germline, CDR1 is SNHLY, CDR2 FYNNEI. CDR3 length equals 17 residues. The CDR3 coding sequence is TGTGCCAGCAGTGATTTCCTAGGACAGGCGAACACCGGGGAGCTGTTTTTT. Translation: CASSDFLGQANTGELFF. The full variable domain, in which reference TRBV2 and TRBJ2-2 provide the parts outside the CDR3, is EPEVTQTPSHQVTQMGQEVILRCVPISNHLYFYWYRQILGQKVEFLVSFYNNEISEKSEIFDDQFSVERPDGSNFTLKIRSTKLEDSAMYFCASSDFLGQANTGELFFGEGSRLTVL.

The rearrangement links TRBV28 to TRBJ2-7, with TRBD1 matching over 8 bases. With V trimmed by 4 bases and J by 3 bases, 5 bases remained unmatched. The CDR3 consists of 14 residues. Germline V gene sequence: CDR1 MDHEN, CDR2 SYDVKM. The CDR3 coding sequence is TGTGCCAGCAGTTCCCCGGGGACAGGCTACGAGCAGTACGTC. The encoded protein is CASSSPGTGYEQYV.

Of note for this clone: A read error may be the cause here, since a much bigger clone is one base away. Other DNA variants within this sample encode the same CDR3. The J gene is TRBJ2-6, the V gene TRBV7-9; 8 nucleotides align to TRBD2. Germline loops: CDR1 SEHNR, CDR2 FQNEAQ (reference sequence). The CDR3 runs 17 residues. Trimming at V came to 3 bases and at J to 4 bases, leaving 8 bases not matched to a gene. The chain's CDR3 is CASSFISGRGGANVLTF. CDR3 DNA sequence: TGTGCCAGCAGCTTTATAAGCGGGAGAGGGGGGGCCAACGTCCTGACTTTC. The whole variable domain, remainder taken from reference TRBV7-9 and TRBJ2-6, is DTGVSQNPRHKITKRGQNVTFRCDPISEHNRLYWYRQTLGQGPEFLTYFQNEAQLEKSRLLSDRFSAERPKGSFSTLEIQRTEQGDSAMYLCASSFISGRGGANVLTFGAGSRLTVL.

This clone was picked up a small number of times. Other nucleotide sequences in the sample specify the same CDR3. The chain recombines TRBV7-2 with TRBJ2-5; TRBD1 aligns across 8 bases. The trim removed 3 bases at V and 2 bases at J, leaving 2 bases unmatched. The germline CDR1 and CDR2 sequences are SGHTA and FQGNSA. This CDR3 is 14 amino acids long. CDR3 amino acids: CASSFTGGQETQYF. The CDR3 nucleotides read TGTGCCAGCAGCTTTACAGGGGGGCAAGAGACCCAGTACTTC.

This clone was counted only a few times. The V call is TRBV19, the J call TRBJ2-1; 7 nucleotides match TRBD1. The CDR3 is made up of 15 amino acids. Trimming at V came to 7 bases and at J to 5 bases, leaving 11 bases not matched to a gene. From germline, CDR1 is LNHDA and CDR2 SQIVND (reference sequence). CDR3 region: CASKLAGGLDNEQFF. In DNA form, the CDR3 reads TGTGCCAGTAAGCTGGCAGGGGGATTGGACAATGAGCAGTTCTTC.

This clone was observed many times. At the DNA level, this CDR3 is encoded by other sequences in the same sample as well. The chain recombines TRBV7-9 with TRBJ2-3; D not resolved. This CDR3 region has 12 residues. Between the trimmed V and J ends, which lost 5 bases and 2 bases, there was a span of 5 bases. In germline, CDR1 is SEHNR, CDR2 FQNEAQ (reference sequence). The CDR3: CASSPNTDTQYF. The CDR3 region has the DNA TGTGCCAGCAGCCCTAACACAGATACGCAGTATTTT.

This clone was recorded many times. The V and J genes are TRBV10-3 and TRBJ2-7; D may be TRBD2 (5 bases). The V end was cut by 5 bases, the J end by 3 bases, with 17 bases between. This CDR3 has 15 amino acids. The germline CDR1 and CDR2 sequences are ENHRY and SYGVKD. The CDR3 DNA is TGTGCCATCAGTTTCAGCGGAGCTAAGTTCTACGAGCAGTACTTC. This encodes CAISFSGAKFYEQYF.

J is TRBJ2-3 and V is TRBV7-8; D is undetermined. The CDR3 is 15 amino acids. Germline values: CDR1 SGHVS, CDR2 FQNEAQ. Trimming removed 8 bases at V and 6 bases at J, with 21 bases between. The CDR3, as DNA: TGTGCCAGCGCCACCGTGGGTGCCGCGAGGGATACGCAGTATTTT. It yields the protein CASATVGAARDTQYF.

In its sample, this clone was seen a few times. The rearrangement uses TRBV6-1 and TRBJ2-3; D ambiguous. The germline gives CDR1 MNHNS, CDR2 SASEGT. Trimming cost V 6 bases and J 7 bases, with 5 bases left between them. This CDR3 contains 10 residues. DNA for the CDR3: TGTGCCAGCAGCCTAAATACGCAGTATTTT. This translates into CASSLNTQYF.

V and J are TRBV4-2 and TRBJ2-3; D gene uncertain. The V gene lost 5 bases and the J gene lost 0 bases, with 15 bases spanning the gap. The germline CDR1 and CDR2 sequences are LGHNA and YNFKEQ. The CDR3 consists of 16 residues. The CDR3 DNA is TGTGCCAGCAGCAAAGGGCATGAGACTAGCACAGATACGCAGTATTTT. Translation gives CASSKGHETSTDTQYF.